A selection of T cell receptor beta chains follows, all from one sample in a study of vaccination effects on CD4 cells after COVID-19. What these receptors recognize is not known. Assay used: immunoSEQ multiplex PCR; TCRdb lists only in-frame clones, some missing. The sample carries approximately 20,000 clones, roughly 72% recorded once. The source material was CD4+ T cells from PBMCs cultured with SARS-CoV-2 spike peptides, sampled before COVID-19 vaccination. The origin of the receptors is a human donor who had a prior SARS-CoV-2 infection. CDR3s include the opening cysteine and the closing phenylalanine or tryptophan. Fields, in order: J gene, V gene, clone size, D gene, CDR3 protein, CDR3 DNA. A D gene is named only where the DNA matches it firmly. Clone size is given for some rows only: seen once, a few or many times, or a class if the clone is expanded.

j_gene: TRBJ2-3; v_gene: TRBV4-1; abundance: NA; d_gene: TRBD1; CDR3aa: CASSQDRDRGPAGRLTDTQYF; CDR3nt: TGCGCCAGCAGCCAAGATCGGGACAGGGGCCCAGCCGGCCGGTTGACAGATACGCAGTATTTT
j_gene: TRBJ2-7; v_gene: TRBV3-1/TRBV3-2; abundance: NA; d_gene: TRBD1; CDR3aa: CAAGGEGKLSYEQYF; CDR3nt: TGTGCGGCAGGGGGAGAGGGGAAACTCTCCTACGAGCAGTACTTC
j_gene: TRBJ2-1; v_gene: TRBV9; abundance: few; d_gene: TRBD2; CDR3aa: CASRIAPSGVSSYNEQFF; CDR3nt: TGTGCCAGCAGGATCGCACCTAGCGGGGTTAGCTCCTACAATGAGCAGTTCTTC
j_gene: TRBJ1-2; v_gene: TRBV2; abundance: NA; d_gene: NA; CDR3aa: CASSTGFTYGYTF; CDR3nt: TGTGCCAGCAGTACAGGGTTTACCTATGGCTACACCTTC
j_gene: TRBJ1-2; v_gene: TRBV9; abundance: NA; d_gene: NA; CDR3aa: CASSATGYYGYTF; CDR3nt: TGTGCCAGCAGCGCAACAGGGTACTATGGCTACACCTTC
j_gene: TRBJ1-1; v_gene: TRBV7-8; abundance: NA; d_gene: NA; CDR3aa: CASSLAGHTEAFF; CDR3nt: TGTGCCAGCAGCTTAGCTGGGCATACTGAAGCTTTCTTT
j_gene: TRBJ1-5; v_gene: TRBV10-3; abundance: few; d_gene: NA; CDR3aa: CAISDLSSNQPQHF; CDR3nt: TGTGCCATCAGTGATCTGAGTAGCAATCAGCCCCAGCATTTT
j_gene: TRBJ2-2; v_gene: TRBV5-1; abundance: once; d_gene: NA; CDR3aa: CASSLEAGVTGELFF; CDR3nt: TGCGCCAGCAGCTTGGAGGCAGGGGTAACCGGGGAGCTGTTTTTT
j_gene: TRBJ2-1; v_gene: TRBV18; abundance: NA; d_gene: TRBD2; CDR3aa: CASSPVAGSYNEQFF; CDR3nt: TGTGCCAGCTCACCCGTAGCGGGGTCCTACAATGAGCAGTTCTTC
j_gene: TRBJ1-2; v_gene: TRBV30; abundance: NA; d_gene: NA; CDR3aa: CAWSRQVYGYTF; CDR3nt: TGTGCCTGGAGTCGTCAGGTCTATGGCTACACCTTC
j_gene: TRBJ2-7; v_gene: TRBV15; abundance: NA; d_gene: TRBD2; CDR3aa: CAAGSSGAPYEQYF; CDR3nt: TGTGCTGCGGGGTCTAGCGGGGCCCCCTACGAGCAGTACTTC
j_gene: TRBJ1-2; v_gene: TRBV6-5; abundance: NA; d_gene: TRBD1; CDR3aa: CASSSWDRVDGYTF; CDR3nt: TGTGCCAGCAGCTCCTGGGACAGGGTTGATGGCTACACCTTC
j_gene: TRBJ2-3; v_gene: TRBV5-4; abundance: few; d_gene: TRBD2; CDR3aa: CASSAGLAGITDTQYF; CDR3nt: TGTGCCAGCAGCGCCGGACTAGCGGGGATCACAGATACGCAGTATTTT
j_gene: TRBJ1-1; v_gene: TRBV4-2; abundance: NA; d_gene: TRBD1; CDR3aa: CASSHGGTGLNTEAFF; CDR3nt: TGTGCCAGCAGCCATGGTGGGACAGGTCTGAACACTGAAGCTTTCTTT
j_gene: TRBJ2-1; v_gene: TRBV9; abundance: NA; d_gene: NA; CDR3aa: CASSRLVNEQFF; CDR3nt: TGTGCCAGCAGCCGACTAGTCAATGAGCAGTTCTTC
j_gene: TRBJ2-1; v_gene: TRBV7-2; abundance: NA; d_gene: TRBD2; CDR3aa: CASSLIWGVGRDEQFF; CDR3nt: TGTGCCAGCAGCTTAATATGGGGAGTAGGGAGGGATGAGCAGTTCTTC